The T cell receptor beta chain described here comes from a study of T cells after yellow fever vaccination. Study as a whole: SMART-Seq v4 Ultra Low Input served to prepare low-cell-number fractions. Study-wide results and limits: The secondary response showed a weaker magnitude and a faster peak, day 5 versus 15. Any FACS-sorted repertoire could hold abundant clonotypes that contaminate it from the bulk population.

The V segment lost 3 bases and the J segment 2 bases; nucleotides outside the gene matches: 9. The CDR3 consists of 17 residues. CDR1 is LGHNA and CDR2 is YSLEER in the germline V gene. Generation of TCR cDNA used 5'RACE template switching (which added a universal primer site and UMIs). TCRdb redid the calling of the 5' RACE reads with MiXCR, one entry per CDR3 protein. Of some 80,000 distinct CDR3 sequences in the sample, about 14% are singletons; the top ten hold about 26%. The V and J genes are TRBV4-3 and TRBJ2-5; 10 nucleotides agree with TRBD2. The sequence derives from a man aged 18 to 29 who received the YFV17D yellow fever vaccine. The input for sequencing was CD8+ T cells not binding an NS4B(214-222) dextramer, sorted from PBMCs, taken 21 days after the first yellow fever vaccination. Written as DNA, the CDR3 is TGCGCCAGCAGCCAGGGTGGACTAGCGGTATCGCAAGAGACCCAGTACTTC. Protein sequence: CASSQGGLAVSQETQYF.